This entry lists 8 T cell receptor beta chains sequenced from one sample in a study of blood T cell repertoires in COVID-19. Profiled with immunoSEQ multiplex PCR; TCRdb holds only in-frame clones, not every one. The table records about 240,000 clones, roughly 90% of them present only once. What was sequenced was peripheral blood. These receptors all stem from a man aged 55 to 70 with acute or convalescent COVID-19.

The rearrangement joins TRBV9 to TRBJ2-2; 16 nucleotides line up with TRBD2. J gave up 5 bases and V 0 bases, and 4 bases lay outside the gene matches. The CDR3 has 18 residues. Germline CDR1 and CDR2: SGDLS and YYNGEE. CDR3: CASSVGGLAGGPTGELFF. The CDR3 region has the DNA TGTGCCAGCAGCGTAGGGGGACTAGCGGGAGGGCCGACCGGGGAGCTGTTTTTT.

The genes are TRBV5-1 and TRBJ1-3, with a weak D call TRBD1 (5 bases). The V gene's germline CDR1 is SGHRS and CDR2 YFSETQ. V gave up 5 bases and J gave up 0 bases, with 12 bases separating them. This CDR3 spans 15 amino acids. The chain's CDR3 is CASRHDTGSGNTIYF. The CDR3 bases are TGCGCCAGCAGGCACGATACAGGCTCTGGAAACACCATATATTTT.

The gene calls are TRBV10-3 and TRBJ2-2, with D perhaps TRBD1 (6 bases). CDR3 length: 14 residues. Germline V gene sequence: CDR1 ENHRY, CDR2 SYGVKD. The V end was cut by 6 bases, the J end by 4 bases, with 12 bases between. The CDR3 protein is CAIRPDSPTGELFF. In nucleotides, the CDR3 is TGTGCCATCAGACCGGACAGCCCCACCGGGGAGCTGTTTTTT.

This rearrangement joins TRBV30 to TRBJ2-5; D perhaps matches TRBD1 (6 bases). Germline V gene lookup returns CDR1 GTSNPN and CDR2 SVGIG (reference sequence). This CDR3 is 17 amino acids long. V was cut by 0 bases and J by 0 bases, with 17 bases left in between. The CDR3: CAWSVFGVRGYQETQYF. The DNA for the CDR3 is TGTGCCTGGAGTGTGTTTGGGGTGAGGGGGTACCAAGAGACCCAGTACTTC.

This chain connects TRBV28 to TRBJ1-2, with TRBD1 matching over 12 bases. This CDR3 contains 17 residues. CDR1 is MDHEN, CDR2 SYDVKM, per germline. The junction had 10 bases not matched to a gene; V was cut back by 4 bases and J by 4 bases. The CDR3: CASSSPGTGGGAYGYTF. The CDR3 nucleotides are TGTGCCAGCAGTTCCCCCGGGACAGGGGGCGGGGCCTATGGCTACACCTTC.

This clone was seen a few times. V and J are TRBV29-1 and TRBJ2-5, with TRBD1 matching 7 bases. The ends lost 2 bases at V and 5 bases at J; junction bases unmatched: 2. Germline CDR1 is SQVTM and CDR2 is ANQGSEA. There are 12 residues in the CDR3. The CDR3 sequence is CSVERGRETQYF. The CDR3 DNA reads TGCAGCGTTGAAAGGGGGCGGGAGACCCAGTACTTC.

J is TRBJ1-2 and V is TRBV19; 7 positions agree with TRBD1. In germline, CDR1 is LNHDA, CDR2 SQIVND (reference sequence). The trim removed 0 bases at V and 4 bases at J, leaving 2 bases unmatched. CDR3 length: 14 residues. CDR3 amino acids: CASSIDGDSYGYTF. CDR3 DNA: TGTGCCAGTAGTATAGACGGGGACAGCTATGGCTACACCTTC. The variable domain in full, with the rest retrieved from reference TRBV19 and TRBJ1-2, is DGGITQSPKYLFRKEGQNVTLSCEQNLNHDAMYWYRQDPGQGLRLIYYSQIVNDFQKGDIAEGYSVSREKKESFPLTVTSAQKNPTAFYLCASSIDGDSYGYTFGSGTRLTVV.

CDR3 nucleotide sequence: TGCGCCAGCAGCCAAGTAGATGAAAAACTGTTTTTT. This gives the protein CASSQVDEKLFF. J is TRBJ1-4 and V is TRBV4-1; the D is unclear. With 1 base removed from V and 6 bases from J, the gap between germline ends came to 3 bases. Germline-derived CDR1 and CDR2 are MGHRA and YSYEKL. CDR3 size: 12 residues.